This passage covers 28 T cell receptor beta chains from one sample sequenced in a study of blood T cell repertoires in COVID-19. Sequencing used immunoSEQ multiplex PCR; TCRdb keeps in-frame clones, though not all of them. The table has about 300,000 clones, approximately 84% seen once. The sample taken for sequencing was peripheral blood. These receptors were obtained from a human donor with COVID-19, enrolled during active disease. The donor label of this sample is uncertain.

V gene TRBV29-1 combines with J gene TRBJ2-3; D is undetermined. The CDR3 has 14 amino acids. The V gene's germline CDR1 is SQVTM and CDR2 ANQGSEA. The V end was cut by 7 bases, the J end by 4 bases, with 18 bases between. CDR3 in amino acids: CSGLTSSGSDTQYF. CDR3 sequence (DNA): TGCAGCGGGCTGACATCCTCAGGATCAGATACGCAGTATTTT.

Only a few counts were recorded for this clone. V gene TRBV4-3 combines with J gene TRBJ2-7; D unresolved. Trimming left V 0 bases short and J 6 bases short, with 15 bases between. CDR1 is LGHNA and CDR2 is YSLEER in the germline V gene. This CDR3 has 15 residues. The CDR3 DNA is TGCGCCAGCAGCCAAGATTTTGCATCCCGACTCGAGCAGTACTTC. Protein sequence: CASSQDFASRLEQYF.

The J gene is TRBJ2-7, the V gene TRBV5-1, with D possibly matching TRBD1 (5 bases). The germline V gene has CDR1 SGHRS and CDR2 YFSETQ. V was clipped by 0 bases and J by 0 bases, with 10 bases between them. The CDR3 totals 15 residues. CDR3 protein: CASSLDRTSSYEQYF. The CDR3 nucleotides are TGCGCCAGCAGCTTGGACAGGACGAGCTCCTACGAGCAGTACTTC.

J is TRBJ2-1 and V is TRBV9; 12 positions agree with TRBD2. In germline, CDR1 is SGDLS, CDR2 YYNGEE. V was pared by 0 bases and J by 6 bases, with 1 base of the junction left unmatched. This CDR3 region has 15 residues. The CDR3 sequence is CASSVGTSGTNEQFF. CDR3 sequence (DNA): TGTGCCAGCAGCGTAGGGACTAGCGGGACCAATGAGCAGTTCTTC.

This clone came up once. The chain employs TRBV24-1 and TRBJ2-4, with D tentatively TRBD1 (5 bases). There are 13 residues in the CDR3. Germline assignment: CDR1 KGHDR and CDR2 SFDVKD. The V gene lost 2 bases and the J gene lost 6 bases, with 7 bases spanning the gap. This CDR3 is CATSDSDRNIQYF. In nucleotides, the CDR3 is TGTGCCACCAGTGATTCAGACAGAAACATTCAGTACTTC.

The V call is TRBV5-1, the J call TRBJ2-1, with TRBD1 as a possible D gene (7 bases). V lost 0 bases and J lost 8, with 12 bases in between. Per the germline V gene, CDR1 is SGHRS and CDR2 is YFSETQ. The CDR3 contains 14 residues. CDR3 sequence reads: CASSLVQGGDEQFF. For the CDR3, the DNA is TGCGCCAGCAGCTTGGTCCAGGGGGGCGATGAGCAGTTCTTC.

This clone has just a few counts. This chain uses TRBV29-1 with TRBJ2-2; D is possibly TRBD2 (5 bases). Per germline, CDR1 SQVTM and CDR2 ANQGSEA. This CDR3 is built from 14 residues. V was shortened by 0 bases and J by 6 bases, with 11 bases between the two germline ends. The CDR3 DNA reads as TGCAGCGTTGAAGATCCGGGATCCCCCGGGGAGCTGTTTTTT. Its translation: CSVEDPGSPGELFF.

This clone showed up just once. This sequence joins TRBV18 and TRBJ2-1; D perhaps matches TRBD2 (6 bases). The germline V and J ends were trimmed by 5 bases and 5 bases, with 16 bases remaining between them. This CDR3 contains 15 residues. Germline V lookup: CDR1 KGHSH, CDR2 LQKENI. CDR3 in amino acids: CASSFSGLQNNEQFF. CDR3 DNA: TGTGCCAGCTCATTTAGCGGCCTTCAAAACAATGAGCAGTTCTTC.

The V gene is TRBV27, the J gene TRBJ2-1; possible D gene TRBD2, 7 bases. Trimming took 5 bases from V and 3 from J, leaving 17 bases between them. The germline V gene has CDR1 MNHEY and CDR2 SMNVEV (reference sequence). This CDR3 region has 16 residues. The CDR3 DNA is TGTGCCAGCAGTCCCAGGGGCGGGAGAGGCTACAATGAGCAGTTCTTC. The encoded protein is CASSPRGGRGYNEQFF.

The chain uses TRBV7-2 and TRBJ2-3, with 10 bases lining up with TRBD2. J was trimmed by 0 bases and V by 5 bases; bases with no gene match: 8. CDR3 length: 17 residues. CDR1 is SGHTA, CDR2 FQGNSA, per germline. The CDR3 sequence: CASSTVVTSGSTDTQYF. The CDR3 coding sequence is TGTGCCAGCAGCACCGTCGTGACTAGCGGGAGCACAGATACGCAGTATTTT.

The chain links TRBV2 to TRBJ2-7, with D unresolved. Between the trimmed V and J ends, which lost 3 bases and 7 bases, there was a span of 7 bases. CDR3 size: 11 residues. Germline lookup yields CDR1 SNHLY and CDR2 FYNNEI. CDR3 coding DNA: TGTGCCAGCAGTGAGGTCTATGAGCAGTACTTC. Its protein product is CASSEVYEQYF.

The V and J genes are TRBV9 and TRBJ2-3; 8 bases are a match to TRBD2. Germline CDR1 and CDR2: SGDLS and YYNGEE. Germline trimming cut 0 bases from V and 5 bases from J; bases unmatched to any gene: 5. The CDR3 is 15 amino acids. CDR3 residues: CASSVDGRAIDTQYF. CDR3 in DNA: TGTGCCAGCAGCGTAGACGGGAGGGCCATAGATACGCAGTATTTT. Looking up the rest from reference TRBV9 and TRBJ2-3 gives the full variable domain: DSGVTQTPKHLITATGQRVTLRCSPRSGDLSVYWYQQSLDQGLQFLIQYYNGEERAKGNILERFSAQQFPDLHSELNLSSLELGDSALYFCASSVDGRAIDTQYFGPGTRLTVL.

The chain carries TRBV28 and TRBJ1-1; 7 nucleotides line up with TRBD1. V was clipped by 7 bases and J by 4 bases; unmatched bases: 9. Germline V gives CDR1 MDHEN, CDR2 SYDVKM. The CDR3 is made up of 14 amino acids. DNA of the CDR3: TGTGCCAGCACCCAGGGGGTATGGATCACTGAAGCTTTCTTT. Amino acid sequence: CASTQGVWITEAFF.

This clone was observed a handful of times. V gene TRBV7-9 combines with J gene TRBJ1-4, with D possibly being TRBD1 (6 bases). Germline loops: CDR1 SEHNR, CDR2 FQNEAQ (reference sequence). Trimming shortened V by 1 base and J by 3 bases, and 6 bases separated the two germline ends. The CDR3 is 14 amino acids. CDR3 in amino acids: CASSLGTANEKLFF. The CDR3 coding sequence is TGTGCCAGCAGCTTAGGGACAGCTAATGAAAAACTGTTTTTT.

The sample holds one count of this clone. This sequence joins TRBV11-2 and TRBJ2-7; tentatively, D is TRBD2 (6 bases). This CDR3 contains 15 residues. Germline V gene sequence: CDR1 SGHAT, CDR2 FQNNGV. Trimming removed 4 bases from V and 2 bases from J, with 15 bases in between. CDR3 DNA: TGTGCCAGCAGCTCCCCCGCTAGCGCGGCCTACGAGCAGTACTTC. The encoded protein is CASSSPASAAYEQYF.

This clone was seen only once. The chain combines TRBV7-9 with TRBJ1-5; D possibly corresponds to TRBD1 (5 bases). Germline CDR1 SEHNR, CDR2 FQNEAQ (reference sequence). The CDR3 extends over 12 amino acids. V was cut by 4 bases and J by 9 bases, with 10 bases left in between. The CDR3 region is CASSYPGGPQHF. The CDR3 region has the DNA TGTGCCAGCAGCTATCCGGGGGGGCCCCAGCATTTT.

This chain connects TRBV9 to TRBJ2-3, with TRBD2 as a possible D gene (5 bases). V was cut by 0 bases and J by 1 base, with 9 bases left in between. The CDR3 loop spans 15 amino acids. Germline assignment: CDR1 SGDLS and CDR2 YYNGEE. The CDR3 sequence: CASSVVAAGTDTQYF. In DNA, the CDR3 is TGTGCCAGCAGCGTAGTCGCAGCGGGCACAGATACGCAGTATTTT.

V usage is TRBV12-3 or TRBV12-4 and J usage is TRBJ2-5, with D unresolved. Trimming took off 6 bases at V and 7 bases at J, with 15 bases between the two ends. The CDR3 length is 13 residues. The CDR3 region is CASSTVAAGTQYF. CDR3 in DNA: TGTGCCAGCAGCACCGTTGCGGCTGGGACCCAGTACTTC.

The gene calls are TRBV29-1 and TRBJ2-3; tentatively, D is TRBD2 (7 bases). This CDR3 spans 13 amino acids. The germline V gene encodes CDR1 SQVTM and CDR2 ANQGSEA. V was clipped by 7 bases and J by 3 bases, with 14 bases between them. The CDR3 sequence is CSAAGEGTDTQYF. CDR3 nucleotide sequence: TGCAGCGCCGCAGGGGAGGGGACAGATACGCAGTATTTT.

V is TRBV14 and J is TRBJ1-1; unclear D gene. The CDR3 has 17 residues. Germline V CDR1 and CDR2: SGHDN, FVKESK. V was trimmed by 0 bases and J by 6 bases, leaving 20 bases between them. For the CDR3, the DNA is TGTGCCAGCAGCCAAGATCCGGAGGAGGGAGAACCGCCTGAAGCTTTCTTT. Encoded protein: CASSQDPEEGEPPEAFF.

The table lists this clone with a count of one. CDR3 loop: CASREDRFSSGNTIYF. Written as DNA, the CDR3 is TGTGCCAGCAGGGAGGACAGATTCTCCTCTGGAAACACCATATATTTT. The chain links TRBV2 to TRBJ1-3, with a weak D call TRBD1 (6 bases). This CDR3 is built from 16 residues. The V and J ends lost 6 bases and 0 bases respectively, with 15 bases between them. Germline loops: CDR1 SNHLY, CDR2 FYNNEI. The full variable domain, in which reference TRBV2 and TRBJ1-3 provide the parts outside the CDR3, is EPEVTQTPSHQVTQMGQEVILRCVPISNHLYFYWYRQILGQKVEFLVSFYNNEISEKSEIFDDQFSVERPDGSNFTLKIRSTKLEDSAMYFCASREDRFSSGNTIYFGEGSWLTVV.

The chain links TRBV28 to TRBJ1-1; 7 bases align to TRBD1. This CDR3 is 15 amino acids long. The trim removed 6 bases at V and 0 bases at J, leaving 7 bases unmatched. In germline, CDR1 is MDHEN, CDR2 SYDVKM. CDR3 residues: CASRSQGDMNTEAFF. The CDR3 DNA reads TGTGCCAGCAGATCTCAGGGGGATATGAACACTGAAGCTTTCTTT.

The V gene is TRBV19, the J gene TRBJ2-7, with D unclear. Germline assignment: CDR1 LNHDA and CDR2 SQIVND (reference sequence). This CDR3 spans 13 amino acids. V was trimmed by 5 bases and J by 0 bases, leaving 8 bases between them. In nucleotides, the CDR3 is TGTGCCAGTAGTGGGCAGAGCTCCTACGAGCAGTACTTC. Translation: CASSGQSSYEQYF.

The chain carries TRBV9 and TRBJ2-2, with 11 nucleotides matching TRBD2. Germline CDR1 SGDLS, CDR2 YYNGEE. The V gene end was trimmed by 8 bases and the J gene end by 2 bases; junction bases not matched to a gene: 8. The CDR3 is 16 residues long. The DNA for the CDR3 is TGTGCCAGTATGCCAGGACTAGCGGGCAACACCGGGGAGCTGTTTTTT. It translates to CASMPGLAGNTGELFF.

This rearrangement joins TRBV4-1 to TRBJ2-4, with 8 bases lining up with TRBD1. Germline V lookup: CDR1 MGHRA, CDR2 YSYEKL. With V trimmed by 0 bases and J by 4 bases, 8 bases remained unmatched. The CDR3 contains 17 residues. The CDR3: CASSQERQGAGKNIQYF. DNA for the CDR3: TGCGCCAGCAGCCAAGAAAGGCAGGGGGCCGGGAAAAACATTCAGTACTTC.

The chain employs TRBV11-3 and TRBJ2-5; D unclear. The CDR3 extends over 11 amino acids. From germline, CDR1 is SGHNT and CDR2 YENEEA. Between the trimmed V and J ends, which lost 4 bases and 3 bases, there was a span of 3 bases. The CDR3 DNA is TGTGCCAGCAGCTCAGAAGAGACCCAGTACTTC. Translating it yields CASSSEETQYF.

The rearrangement joins TRBV2 to TRBJ1-5; 7 bases map to TRBD1. V was pared by 6 bases and J by 5 bases, with 10 bases of the junction left unmatched. Germline V gene lookup returns CDR1 SNHLY and CDR2 FYNNEI. The CDR3 is 15 amino acids. This CDR3 is CASSLGQTGDQPQHF. As DNA, the CDR3 is TGTGCCAGCAGCTTGGGACAGACCGGGGATCAGCCCCAGCATTTT.

The chain joins TRBV7-9 to TRBJ2-1, with TRBD2 matching over 13 bases. The length of the CDR3 is 15 residues. With 4 bases clipped from V and 6 bases from J, the junction kept 3 bases outside the gene matches. CDR1 and CDR2 (germline): SEHNR, FQNEAQ (reference sequence). The chain's CDR3 is CASSSGLAGLNEQFF. The CDR3 DNA is TGTGCCAGCAGCTCGGGACTAGCGGGACTCAATGAGCAGTTCTTC.